One TCR beta chain is described in this entry. No antigen is known for it. The data originate from a study of Tregs in tolerant kidney transplant recipients. Findings and limits, study-wide: Expanding Tregs on activated donor B cells appeared to best identify donor-specific TCRbeta clones. Biological reproducibility was not directly addressed, but technical replication error appeared minimal.

Per germline, CDR1 SGHRS and CDR2 YFSETQ. Trimming shortened V by 2 bases and J by 0 bases, and 12 bases separated the two germline ends. The CDR3 has 16 residues. Repertoires were generated with immunoSEQ multiplex PCR, while TCRdb's copy carries only in-frame clones and drops some. This table has about 64,000 clones, more than 95% appearing once. The origin of this receptor is a human donor who received a combined kidney and bone marrow transplant. This chain links TRBV5-1 with TRBJ2-1, with TRBD1 as a possible D gene (6 bases). Sequenced here: Tregs from blood, sampled before the transplant. Written as DNA, the CDR3 is TGCGCCAGCAGCTTTCTACCGACAGGCTCCTACAATGAGCAGTTCTTC. Protein: CASSFLPTGSYNEQFF.